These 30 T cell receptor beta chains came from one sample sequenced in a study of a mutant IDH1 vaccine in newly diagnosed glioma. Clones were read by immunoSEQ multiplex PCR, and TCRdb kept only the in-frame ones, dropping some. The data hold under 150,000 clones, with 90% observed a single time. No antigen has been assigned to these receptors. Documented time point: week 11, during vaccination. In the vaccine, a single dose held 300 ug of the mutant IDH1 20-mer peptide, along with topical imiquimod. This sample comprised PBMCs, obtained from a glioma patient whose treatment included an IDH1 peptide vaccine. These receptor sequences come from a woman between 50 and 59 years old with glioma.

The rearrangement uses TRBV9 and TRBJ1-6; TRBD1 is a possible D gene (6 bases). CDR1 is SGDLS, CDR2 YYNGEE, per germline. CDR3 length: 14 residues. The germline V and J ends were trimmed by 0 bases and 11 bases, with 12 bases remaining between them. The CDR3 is CASSVGPQGTPLHF. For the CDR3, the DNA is TGTGCCAGCAGCGTAGGACCTCAGGGGACACCCCTCCACTTT.

CDR3 loop: CASSFLQGSSGNTIYF. DNA of the CDR3: TGTGCCAGCAGTTTTCTACAGGGGAGTTCTGGAAACACCATATATTTT. V usage is TRBV28 and J usage is TRBJ1-3, with TRBD1 matching over 7 bases. The CDR3 runs 16 residues. V was pared by 3 bases and J by 1 base, with 6 bases of the junction left unmatched. Germline CDR1 reads MDHEN; CDR2 reads SYDVKM.

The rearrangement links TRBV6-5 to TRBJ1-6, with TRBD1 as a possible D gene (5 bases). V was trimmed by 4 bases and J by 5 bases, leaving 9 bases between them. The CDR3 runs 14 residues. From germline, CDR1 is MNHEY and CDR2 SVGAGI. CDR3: CASSLAGNNSPLHF. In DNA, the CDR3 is TGTGCCAGCAGTTTGGCAGGGAATAATTCACCCCTCCACTTT.

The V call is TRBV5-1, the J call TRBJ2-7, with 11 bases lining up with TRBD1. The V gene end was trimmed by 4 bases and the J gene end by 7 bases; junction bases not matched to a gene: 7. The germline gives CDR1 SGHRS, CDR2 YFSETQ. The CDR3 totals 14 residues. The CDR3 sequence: CASSAGTGGEEQYF. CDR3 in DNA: TGCGCCAGCAGCGCAGGGACAGGGGGAGAGGAGCAGTACTTC. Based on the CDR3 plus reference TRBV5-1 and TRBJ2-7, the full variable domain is KAGVTQTPRYLIKTRGQQVTLSCSPISGHRSVSWYQQTPGQGLQFLFEYFSETQRNKGNFPGRFSGRQFSNSRSEMNVSTLELGDSALYLCASSAGTGGEEQYFGPGTRLTVT.

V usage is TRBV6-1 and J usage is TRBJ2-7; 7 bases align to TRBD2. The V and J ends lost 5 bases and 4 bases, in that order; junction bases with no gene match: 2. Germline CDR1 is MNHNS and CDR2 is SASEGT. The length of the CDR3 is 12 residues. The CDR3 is CASSKLAYEQYF. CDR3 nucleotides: TGTGCCAGCAGTAAACTAGCGTACGAGCAGTACTTC.

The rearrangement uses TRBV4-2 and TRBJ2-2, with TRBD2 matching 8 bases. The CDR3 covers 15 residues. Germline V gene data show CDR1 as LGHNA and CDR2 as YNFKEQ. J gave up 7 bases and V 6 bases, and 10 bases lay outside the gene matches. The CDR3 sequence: CASRDYGREIGELFF. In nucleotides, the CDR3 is TGTGCCAGCAGGGACTACGGGAGGGAGATCGGGGAGCTGTTTTTT.

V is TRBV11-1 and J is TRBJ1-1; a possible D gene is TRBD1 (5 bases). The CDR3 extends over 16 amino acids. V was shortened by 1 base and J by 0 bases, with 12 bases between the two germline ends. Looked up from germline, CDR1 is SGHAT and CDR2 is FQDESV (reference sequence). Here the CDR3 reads CASSLGPGLMNTEAFF. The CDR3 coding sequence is TGTGCCAGCAGCTTAGGGCCAGGGCTGATGAACACTGAAGCTTTCTTT.

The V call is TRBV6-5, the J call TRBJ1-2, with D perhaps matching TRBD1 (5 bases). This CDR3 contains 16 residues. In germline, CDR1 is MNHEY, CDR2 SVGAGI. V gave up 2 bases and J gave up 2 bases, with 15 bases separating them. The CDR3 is CASSYNQRRGNYGYTF. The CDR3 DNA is TGTGCCAGCAGTTACAATCAACGGAGGGGAAACTATGGCTACACCTTC.

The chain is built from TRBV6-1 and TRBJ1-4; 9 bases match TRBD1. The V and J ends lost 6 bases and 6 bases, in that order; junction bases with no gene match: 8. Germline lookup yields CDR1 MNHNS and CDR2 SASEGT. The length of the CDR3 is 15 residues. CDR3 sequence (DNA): TGTGCCAGCAGAGTGGACAGGGGCTATGATGAAAAACTGTTTTTT. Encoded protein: CASRVDRGYDEKLFF.

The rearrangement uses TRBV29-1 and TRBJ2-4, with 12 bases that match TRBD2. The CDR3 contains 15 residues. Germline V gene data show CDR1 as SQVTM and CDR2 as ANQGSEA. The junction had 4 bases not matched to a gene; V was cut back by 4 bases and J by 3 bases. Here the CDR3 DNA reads TGCAGCGTTGGGACTAGCGGGAAAGGCAAAAACATTCAGTACTTC. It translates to CSVGTSGKGKNIQYF. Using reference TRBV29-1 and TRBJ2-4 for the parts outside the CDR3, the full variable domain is SAVISQKPSRDICQRGTSLTIQCQVDSQVTMMFWYRQQPGQSLTLIATANQGSEATYESGFVIDKFPISRPNLTFSTLTVSNMSPEDSSIYLCSVGTSGKGKNIQYFGAGTRLSVL.

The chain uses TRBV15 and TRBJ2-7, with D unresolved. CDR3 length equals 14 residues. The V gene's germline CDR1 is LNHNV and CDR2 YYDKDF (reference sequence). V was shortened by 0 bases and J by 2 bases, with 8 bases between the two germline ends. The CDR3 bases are TGTGCCACCAGCAGAGATCATACCGCCTACGAGCAGTACTTC. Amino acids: CATSRDHTAYEQYF.

CDR3 DNA: TGCGCCAGCAGCTTGGAAGGATACGGAAACACCATATATTTT. This encodes CASSLEGYGNTIYF. The chain couples TRBV5-1 to TRBJ1-3; D unresolved. The germline V and J ends were trimmed by 0 bases and 4 bases, with 8 bases remaining between them. Germline assignment: CDR1 SGHRS and CDR2 YFSETQ. The CDR3 spans 14 residues.

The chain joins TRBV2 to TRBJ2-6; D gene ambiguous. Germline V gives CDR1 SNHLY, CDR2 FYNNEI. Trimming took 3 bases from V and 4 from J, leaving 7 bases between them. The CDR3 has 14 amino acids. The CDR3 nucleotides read TGTGCCAGCAGTGACAGCACCGGGGCCAACGTCCTGACTTTC. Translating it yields CASSDSTGANVLTF.

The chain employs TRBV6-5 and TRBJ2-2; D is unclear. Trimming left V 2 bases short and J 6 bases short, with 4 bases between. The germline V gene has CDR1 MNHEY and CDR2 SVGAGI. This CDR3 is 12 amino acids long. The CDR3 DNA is TGTGCCAGCAGTTACCCCCCCGGGGAGCTGTTTTTT. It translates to CASSYPPGELFF.

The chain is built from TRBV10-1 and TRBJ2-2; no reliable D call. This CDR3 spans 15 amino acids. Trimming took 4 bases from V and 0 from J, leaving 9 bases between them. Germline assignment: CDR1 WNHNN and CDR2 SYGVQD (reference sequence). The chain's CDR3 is CASSARTTNTGELFF. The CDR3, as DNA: TGCGCCAGCAGTGCACGGACCACGAACACCGGGGAGCTGTTTTTT.

The CDR3 nucleotides are TGTGCTAGTGGTCCGGGACAGGCTAGCACAGATACGCAGTATTTT. Translating gives CASGPGQASTDTQYF. The V gene is TRBV12-5, the J gene TRBJ2-3; the match to TRBD1 covers 8 bases. Germline lookup yields CDR1 LGHNT and CDR2 FRNRAP. V was clipped by 5 bases and J by 0 bases; unmatched bases: 4. There are 15 residues in the CDR3.

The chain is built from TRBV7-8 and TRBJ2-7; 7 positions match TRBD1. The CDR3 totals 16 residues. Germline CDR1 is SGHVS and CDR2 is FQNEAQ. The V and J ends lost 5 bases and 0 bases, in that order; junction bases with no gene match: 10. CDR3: CASSITGTAFSYEQYF. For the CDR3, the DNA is TGTGCCAGCAGCATTACCGGGACAGCCTTCTCCTACGAGCAGTACTTC.

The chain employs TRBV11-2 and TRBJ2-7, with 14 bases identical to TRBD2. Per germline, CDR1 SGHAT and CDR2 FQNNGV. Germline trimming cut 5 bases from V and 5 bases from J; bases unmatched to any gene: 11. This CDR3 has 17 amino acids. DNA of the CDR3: TGTGCCAGCAGCCCCCTTTACGGGACTAGCGGGAGTGACGAGCAGTACTTC. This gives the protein CASSPLYGTSGSDEQYF.

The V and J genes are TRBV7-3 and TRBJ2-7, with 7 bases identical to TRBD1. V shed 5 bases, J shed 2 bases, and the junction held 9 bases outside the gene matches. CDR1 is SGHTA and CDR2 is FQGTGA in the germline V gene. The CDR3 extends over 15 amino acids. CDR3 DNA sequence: TGTGCCAGCAGCCCTGCCGGGACAGCCGCCTACGAGCAGTACTTC. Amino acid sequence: CASSPAGTAAYEQYF.

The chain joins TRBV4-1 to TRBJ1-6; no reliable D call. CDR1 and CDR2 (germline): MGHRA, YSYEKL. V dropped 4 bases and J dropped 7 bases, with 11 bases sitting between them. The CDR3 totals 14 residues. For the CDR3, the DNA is TGCGCCAGCAGCCTTCCAGCTCCCAATTCACCCCTCCACTTT. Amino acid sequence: CASSLPAPNSPLHF.

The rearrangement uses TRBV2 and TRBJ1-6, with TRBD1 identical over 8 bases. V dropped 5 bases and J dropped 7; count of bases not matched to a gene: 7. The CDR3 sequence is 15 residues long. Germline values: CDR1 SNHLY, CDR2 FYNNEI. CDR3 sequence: CASSKDRAGNSPLHF. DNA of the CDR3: TGTGCCAGCAGTAAGGACAGGGCTGGGAATTCACCCCTCCACTTT.

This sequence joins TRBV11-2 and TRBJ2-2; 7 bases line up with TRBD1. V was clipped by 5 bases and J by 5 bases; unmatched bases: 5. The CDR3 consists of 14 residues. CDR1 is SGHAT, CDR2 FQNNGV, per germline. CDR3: CASSSQTGTGELFF. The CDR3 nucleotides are TGTGCCAGCAGCAGCCAGACAGGGACCGGGGAGCTGTTTTTT.

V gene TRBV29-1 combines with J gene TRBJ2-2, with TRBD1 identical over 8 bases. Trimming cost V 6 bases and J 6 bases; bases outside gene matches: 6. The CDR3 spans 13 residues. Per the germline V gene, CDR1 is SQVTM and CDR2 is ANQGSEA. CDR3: CSVSGGPAGELFF. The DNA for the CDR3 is TGCAGCGTCTCAGGGGGCCCCGCCGGGGAGCTGTTTTTT.

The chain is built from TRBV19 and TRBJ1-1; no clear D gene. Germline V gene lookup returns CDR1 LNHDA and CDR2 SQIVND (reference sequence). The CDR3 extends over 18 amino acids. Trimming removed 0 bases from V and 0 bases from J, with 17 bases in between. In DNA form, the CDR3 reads TGTGCCAGTAGTATAGACTCCATCTACCGGGAAATGAACACTGAAGCTTTCTTT. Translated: CASSIDSIYREMNTEAFF.

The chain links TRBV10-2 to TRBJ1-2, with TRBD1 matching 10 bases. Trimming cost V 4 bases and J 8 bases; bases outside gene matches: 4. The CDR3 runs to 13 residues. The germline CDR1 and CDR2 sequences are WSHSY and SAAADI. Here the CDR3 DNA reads TGCGCCAGCAGTGGACAGGGGGCGCGAGGCTACACCTTC. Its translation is CASSGQGARGYTF.

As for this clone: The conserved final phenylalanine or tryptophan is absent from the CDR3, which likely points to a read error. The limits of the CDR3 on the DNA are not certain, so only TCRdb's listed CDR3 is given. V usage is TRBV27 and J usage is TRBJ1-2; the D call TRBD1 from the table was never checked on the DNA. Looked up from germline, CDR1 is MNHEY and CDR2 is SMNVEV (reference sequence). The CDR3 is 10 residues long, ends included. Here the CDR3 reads CASSTSQGRL.

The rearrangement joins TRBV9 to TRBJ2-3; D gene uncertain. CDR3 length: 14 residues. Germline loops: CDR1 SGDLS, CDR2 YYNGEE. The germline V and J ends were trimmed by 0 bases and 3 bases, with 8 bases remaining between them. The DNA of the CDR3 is TGTGCCAGCAGCGTAGCTACGAGGACAGATACGCAGTATTTT. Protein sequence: CASSVATRTDTQYF.

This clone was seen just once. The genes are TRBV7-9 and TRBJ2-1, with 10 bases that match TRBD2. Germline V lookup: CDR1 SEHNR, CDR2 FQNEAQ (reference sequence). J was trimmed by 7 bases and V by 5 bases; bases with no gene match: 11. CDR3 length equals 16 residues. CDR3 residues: CASSIRLAGEGNEQFF. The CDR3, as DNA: TGTGCCAGCAGCATAAGGCTAGCGGGAGAAGGGAATGAGCAGTTCTTC.

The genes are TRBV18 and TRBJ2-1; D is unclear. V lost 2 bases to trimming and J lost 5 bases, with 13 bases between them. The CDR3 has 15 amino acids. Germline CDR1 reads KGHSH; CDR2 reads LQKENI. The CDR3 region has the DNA TGTGCCAGCTCACCAATCTCCGGAGAAGACAATGAGCAGTTCTTC. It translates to CASSPISGEDNEQFF.

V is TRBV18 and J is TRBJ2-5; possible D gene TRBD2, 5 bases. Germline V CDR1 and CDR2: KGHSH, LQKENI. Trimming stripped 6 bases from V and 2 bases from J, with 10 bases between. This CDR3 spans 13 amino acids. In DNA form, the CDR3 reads TGTGCCAGCTCGCCCGGGGATCAAGAGACCCAGTACTTC. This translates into CASSPGDQETQYF.